This T cell receptor (beta chain) was retrieved from a study of shared clonotypes between healthy human individuals. CDR1 and CDR2 from the germline V gene are MDHEN and SYDVKM. V was clipped by 8 bases and J by 4 bases; unmatched bases: 8. The CDR3 sequence is 14 residues long. Concerning this clone itself: Its antigen remains unknown.

Those who donated were healthy HIV-negative adults, with no recent acute infections or vaccinations reported. Genomic DNA, for the unsorted samples, came from some 100 million PBMCs. The assay was immunoSEQ multiplex PCR, and TCRdb's table has in-frame clones only and misses some. This table holds fewer than 600,000 clones, around 77% found once. Overall study findings and caveats: In this cohort, only blood was sampled, and tissue repertoires likely differ. The diversity represented, both genetic and in exposure history, was limited by few donors.

Source material: PBMCs. The chain employs TRBV28 and TRBJ2-7, with TRBD1 identical over 10 bases. The clonotype comes from a woman aged 40 to 50 in good health. Some clones in this sample may be carry-over from other donors' samples. CDR3 sequence (DNA): TGTGCCAGCCGTGGGGGACAGGGGACTTACGAGCAGTACTTC. Its translation is CASRGGQGTYEQYF.